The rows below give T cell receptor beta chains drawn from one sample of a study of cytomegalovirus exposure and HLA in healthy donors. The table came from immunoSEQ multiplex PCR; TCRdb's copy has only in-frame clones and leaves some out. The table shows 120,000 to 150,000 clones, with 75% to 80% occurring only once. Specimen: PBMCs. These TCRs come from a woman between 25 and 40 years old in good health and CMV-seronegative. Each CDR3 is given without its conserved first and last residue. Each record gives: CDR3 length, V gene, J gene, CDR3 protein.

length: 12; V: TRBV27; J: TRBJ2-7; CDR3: ASSSTGNGNEQY
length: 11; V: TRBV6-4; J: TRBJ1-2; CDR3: ASLWGPRRGYT
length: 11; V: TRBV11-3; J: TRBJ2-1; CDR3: ASSTSNLDEQF
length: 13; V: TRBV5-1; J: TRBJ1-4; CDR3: ASSARQGAGEKLF
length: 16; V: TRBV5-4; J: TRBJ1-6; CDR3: ASSPGTGVDSYNSPLH
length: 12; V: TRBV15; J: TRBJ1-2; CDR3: ATSIDRGWVGYT
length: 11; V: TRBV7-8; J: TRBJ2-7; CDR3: ASSSRQGGEQY
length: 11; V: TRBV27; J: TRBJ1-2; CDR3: ASSSTGIHGYT
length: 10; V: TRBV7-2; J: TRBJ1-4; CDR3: ASTPNRVELF
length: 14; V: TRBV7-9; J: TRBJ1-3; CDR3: ASSLAIQGEGNTIY
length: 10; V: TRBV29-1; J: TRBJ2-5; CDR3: SVEDRGGGGY
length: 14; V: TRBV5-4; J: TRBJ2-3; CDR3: ASSTGLAGGTDTQY
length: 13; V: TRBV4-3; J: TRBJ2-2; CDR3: ASSQRQMNTGELF
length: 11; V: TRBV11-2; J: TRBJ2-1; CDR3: ASSSTGGHEQF
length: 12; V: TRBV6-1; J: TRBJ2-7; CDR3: ASGAGRDSYEQY
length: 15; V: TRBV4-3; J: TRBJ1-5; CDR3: ASSQDTRDYVNQPQH
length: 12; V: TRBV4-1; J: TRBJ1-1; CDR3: ASSQPGQNTEAF